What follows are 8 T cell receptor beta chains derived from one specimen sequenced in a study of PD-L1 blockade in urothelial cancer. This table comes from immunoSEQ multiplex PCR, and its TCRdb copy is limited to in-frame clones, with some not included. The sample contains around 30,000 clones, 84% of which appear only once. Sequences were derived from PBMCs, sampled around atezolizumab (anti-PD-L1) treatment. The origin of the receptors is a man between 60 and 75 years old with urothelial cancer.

The DNA of the CDR3 is TGTGCCAGCAGCCCCCCTAACCGCGGGAGTGGAGGGGAGCAGTTCTTC. Its protein product is CASSPPNRGSGGEQFF. This sequence joins TRBV11-2 and TRBJ2-1; 7 nucleotides match TRBD2. The CDR3 sequence is 16 residues long. V dropped 5 bases and J dropped 10; count of bases not matched to a gene: 17. CDR1 and CDR2 from the germline V gene are SGHAT and FQNNGV.

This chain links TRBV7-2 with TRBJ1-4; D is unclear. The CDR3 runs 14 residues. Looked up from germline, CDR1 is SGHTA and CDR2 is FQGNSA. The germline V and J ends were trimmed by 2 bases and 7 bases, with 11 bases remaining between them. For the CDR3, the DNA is TGTGCCAGCAGCTTACCCCCAGTTTTTGAAAAACTGTTTTTT. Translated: CASSLPPVFEKLFF. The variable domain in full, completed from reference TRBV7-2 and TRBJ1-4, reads GAGVSQSPSNKVTEKGKDVELRCDPISGHTALYWYRQSLGQGLEFLIYFQGNSAPDKSGLPSDRFSAERTGGSVSTLTIQRTQQEDSAVYLCASSLPPVFEKLFFGSGTQLSVL.

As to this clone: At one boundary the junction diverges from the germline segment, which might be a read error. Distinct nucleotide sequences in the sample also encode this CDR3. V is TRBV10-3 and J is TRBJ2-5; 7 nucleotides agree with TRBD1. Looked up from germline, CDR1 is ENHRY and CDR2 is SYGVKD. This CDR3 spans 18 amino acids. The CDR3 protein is CAISESKRGPGEQETQYF. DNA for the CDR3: TGTGCTATCAGTGAGTCGAAAAGGGGGCCAGGGGAACAAGAGACCCAGTACTTC.

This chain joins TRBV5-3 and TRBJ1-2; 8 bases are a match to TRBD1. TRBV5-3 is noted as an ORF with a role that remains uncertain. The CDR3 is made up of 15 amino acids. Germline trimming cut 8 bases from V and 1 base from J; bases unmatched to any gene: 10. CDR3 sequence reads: CASSARGQGNYGYTF. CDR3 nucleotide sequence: TGTGCCAGCAGCGCTAGAGGACAGGGTAACTATGGCTACACCTTC.

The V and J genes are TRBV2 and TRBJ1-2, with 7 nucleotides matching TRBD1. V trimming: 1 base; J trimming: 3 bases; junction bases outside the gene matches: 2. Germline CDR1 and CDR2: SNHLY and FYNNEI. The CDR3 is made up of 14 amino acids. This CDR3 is CASSEGQGYYGYTF. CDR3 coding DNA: TGTGCCAGCAGTGAAGGACAGGGCTACTATGGCTACACCTTC.

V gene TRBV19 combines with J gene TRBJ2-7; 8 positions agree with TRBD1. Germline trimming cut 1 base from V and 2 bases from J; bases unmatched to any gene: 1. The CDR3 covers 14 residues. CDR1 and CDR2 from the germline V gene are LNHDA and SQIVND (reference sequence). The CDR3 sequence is CASSIGTGTYEQYF. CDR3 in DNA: TGTGCCAGTAGTATAGGGACAGGGACCTACGAGCAGTACTTC.

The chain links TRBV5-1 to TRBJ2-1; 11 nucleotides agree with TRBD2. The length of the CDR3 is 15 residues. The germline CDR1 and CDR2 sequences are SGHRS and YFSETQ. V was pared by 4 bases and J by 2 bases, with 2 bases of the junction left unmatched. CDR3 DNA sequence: TGCGCCAGCAGCCCGACTAGCGGGACCTACAATGAGCAGTTCTTC. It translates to CASSPTSGTYNEQFF.

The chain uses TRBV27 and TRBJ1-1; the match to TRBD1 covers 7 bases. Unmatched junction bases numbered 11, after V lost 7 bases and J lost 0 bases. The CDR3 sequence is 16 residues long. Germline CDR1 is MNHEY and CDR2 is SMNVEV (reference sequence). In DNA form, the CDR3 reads TGTGCCAGCACCCAAACGACGGGACAGATGAACACTGAAGCTTTCTTT. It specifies CASTQTTGQMNTEAFF.